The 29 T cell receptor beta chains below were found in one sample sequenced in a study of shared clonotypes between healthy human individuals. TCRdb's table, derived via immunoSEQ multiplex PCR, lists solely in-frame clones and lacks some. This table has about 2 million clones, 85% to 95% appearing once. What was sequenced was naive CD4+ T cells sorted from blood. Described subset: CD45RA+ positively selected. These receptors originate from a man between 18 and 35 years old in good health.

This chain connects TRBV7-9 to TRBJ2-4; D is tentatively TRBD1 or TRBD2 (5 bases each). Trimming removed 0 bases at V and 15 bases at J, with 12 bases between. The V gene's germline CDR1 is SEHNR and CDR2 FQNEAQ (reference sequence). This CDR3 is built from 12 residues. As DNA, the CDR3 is TGTGCCAGCAGCTTAGCCGAGGGGCCGCGGTACTTC. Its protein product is CASSLAEGPRYF.

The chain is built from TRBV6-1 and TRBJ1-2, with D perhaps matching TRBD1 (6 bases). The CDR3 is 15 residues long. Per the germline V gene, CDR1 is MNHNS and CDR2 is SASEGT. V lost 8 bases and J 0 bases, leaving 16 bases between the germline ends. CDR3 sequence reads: CASYRGRTTNYGYTF. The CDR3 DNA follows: TGTGCCAGCTATCGGGGGCGGACGACTAACTATGGCTACACCTTC.

The CDR3 DNA sequence: TGCGCCAGCAGCCAAGGACTGACTGGGGAGCTGTTTTTT. It translates to CASSQGLTGELFF. The chain couples TRBV4-1 to TRBJ2-2; D call uncertain. The CDR3 spans 13 residues. Germline V gives CDR1 MGHRA, CDR2 YSYEKL. Trimming removed 1 base at V and 8 bases at J, with 8 bases between.

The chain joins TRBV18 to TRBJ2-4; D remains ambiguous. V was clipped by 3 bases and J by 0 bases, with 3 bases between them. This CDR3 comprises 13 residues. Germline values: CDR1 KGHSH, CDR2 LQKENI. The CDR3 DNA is TGTGCCAGCTCACCTGCAGCCAAAAACATTCAGTACTTC. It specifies CASSPAAKNIQYF.

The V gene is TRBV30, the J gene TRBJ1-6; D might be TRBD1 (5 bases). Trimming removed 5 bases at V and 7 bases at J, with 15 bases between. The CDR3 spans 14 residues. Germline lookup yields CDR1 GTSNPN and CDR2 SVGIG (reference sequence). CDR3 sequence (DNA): TGTGCCTGGGTTGGACACGGGAGGAATTCACCCCTCCACTTT. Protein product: CAWVGHGRNSPLHF.

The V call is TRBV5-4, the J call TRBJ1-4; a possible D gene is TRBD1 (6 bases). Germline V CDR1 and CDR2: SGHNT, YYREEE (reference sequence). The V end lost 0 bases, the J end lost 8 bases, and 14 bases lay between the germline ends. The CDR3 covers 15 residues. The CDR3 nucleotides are TGTGCCAGCAGCTTGGCGGCAGGGGTTCAAGAAAAACTGTTTTTT. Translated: CASSLAAGVQEKLFF.

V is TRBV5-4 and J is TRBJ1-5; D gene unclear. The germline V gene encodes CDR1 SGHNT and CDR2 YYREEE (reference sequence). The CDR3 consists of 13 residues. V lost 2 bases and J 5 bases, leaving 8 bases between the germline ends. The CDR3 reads CASSFGIYQPQHF. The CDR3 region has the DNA TGTGCCAGCAGCTTCGGCATTTATCAGCCCCAGCATTTT. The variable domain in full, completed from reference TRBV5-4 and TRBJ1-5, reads ETGVTQSPTHLIKTRGQQVTLRCSSQSGHNTVSWYQQALGQGPQFIFQYYREEENGRGNFPPRFSGLQFPNYSSELNVNALELDDSALYLCASSFGIYQPQHFGDGTRLSIL.

The CDR3 spells CSVTQRAGANVLTF. As DNA, the CDR3 is TGCAGCGTGACACAGAGAGCTGGGGCCAACGTCCTGACTTTC. V gene TRBV29-1 combines with J gene TRBJ2-6; D call uncertain. This CDR3 has 14 residues. Germline CDR1 reads SQVTM; CDR2 reads ANQGSEA. V lost 6 bases, J lost 2 bases, and 11 bases lay in between.

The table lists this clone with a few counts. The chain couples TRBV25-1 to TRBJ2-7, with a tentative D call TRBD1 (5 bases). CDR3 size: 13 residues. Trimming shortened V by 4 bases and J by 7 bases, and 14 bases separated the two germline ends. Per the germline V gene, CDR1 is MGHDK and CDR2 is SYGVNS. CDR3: CASSGSGWTEQYF. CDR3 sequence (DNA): TGTGCCAGCAGTGGCTCTGGATGGACAGAGCAGTACTTC.

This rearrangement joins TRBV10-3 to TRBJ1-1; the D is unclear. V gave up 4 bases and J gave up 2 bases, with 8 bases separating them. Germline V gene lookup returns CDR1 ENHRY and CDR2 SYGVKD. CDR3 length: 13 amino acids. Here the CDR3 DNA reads TGTGCCATCAGTGTAATGGATAACACTGAAGCTTTCTTT. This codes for CAISVMDNTEAFF.

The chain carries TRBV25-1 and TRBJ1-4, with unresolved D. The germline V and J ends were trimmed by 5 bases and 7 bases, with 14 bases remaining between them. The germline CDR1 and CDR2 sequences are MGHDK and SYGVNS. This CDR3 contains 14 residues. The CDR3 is CASSSSDRLEKLFF. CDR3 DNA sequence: TGTGCCAGCAGTTCCTCCGATCGGCTTGAAAAACTGTTTTTT.

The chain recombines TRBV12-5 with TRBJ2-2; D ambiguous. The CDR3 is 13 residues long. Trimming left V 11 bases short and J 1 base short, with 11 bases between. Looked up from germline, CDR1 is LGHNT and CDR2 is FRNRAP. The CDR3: CAGVPGNTGELFF. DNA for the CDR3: TGTGCTGGAGTCCCGGGGAACACCGGGGAGCTGTTTTTT.

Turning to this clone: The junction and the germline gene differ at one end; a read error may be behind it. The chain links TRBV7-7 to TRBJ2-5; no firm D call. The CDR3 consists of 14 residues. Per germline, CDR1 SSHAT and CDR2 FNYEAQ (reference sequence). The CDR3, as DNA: TGTGCTAGCAGCTTAGCTACGGTTGGGGAGACCCAGTACTTC. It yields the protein CASSLATVGETQYF.

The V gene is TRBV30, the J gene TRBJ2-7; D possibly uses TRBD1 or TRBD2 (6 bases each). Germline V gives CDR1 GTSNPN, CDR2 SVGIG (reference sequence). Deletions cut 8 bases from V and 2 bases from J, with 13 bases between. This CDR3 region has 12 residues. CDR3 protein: CAGGTQAYEQYF. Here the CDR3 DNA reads TGTGCCGGGGGGACACAGGCCTACGAGCAGTACTTC.

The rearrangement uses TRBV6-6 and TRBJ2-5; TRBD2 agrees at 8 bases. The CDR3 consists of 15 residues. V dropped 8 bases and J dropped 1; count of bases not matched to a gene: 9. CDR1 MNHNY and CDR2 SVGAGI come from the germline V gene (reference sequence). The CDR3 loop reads CASLMGSGSQETQYF. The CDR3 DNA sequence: TGTGCCAGCTTAATGGGGAGCGGGAGCCAAGAGACCCAGTACTTC.

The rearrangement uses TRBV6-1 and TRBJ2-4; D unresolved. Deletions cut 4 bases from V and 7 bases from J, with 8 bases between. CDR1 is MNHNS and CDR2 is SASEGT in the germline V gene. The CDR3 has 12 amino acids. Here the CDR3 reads CASSVSSNIQYF. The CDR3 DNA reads TGTGCCAGCAGTGTTAGCTCGAACATTCAGTACTTC.

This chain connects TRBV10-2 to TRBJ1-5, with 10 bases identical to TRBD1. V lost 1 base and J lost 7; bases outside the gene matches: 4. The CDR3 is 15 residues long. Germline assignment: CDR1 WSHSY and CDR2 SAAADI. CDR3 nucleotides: TGCGCCAGCAGTGAGTGGGACAGGGGAAAGCAGCCCCAGCATTTT. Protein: CASSEWDRGKQPQHF.

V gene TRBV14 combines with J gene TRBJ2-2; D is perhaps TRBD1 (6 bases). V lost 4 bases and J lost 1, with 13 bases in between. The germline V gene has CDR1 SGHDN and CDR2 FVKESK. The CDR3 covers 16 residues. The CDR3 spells CASSRIEGGNTGELFF. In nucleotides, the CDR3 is TGTGCCAGCAGCCGAATCGAAGGGGGGAACACCGGGGAGCTGTTTTTT.

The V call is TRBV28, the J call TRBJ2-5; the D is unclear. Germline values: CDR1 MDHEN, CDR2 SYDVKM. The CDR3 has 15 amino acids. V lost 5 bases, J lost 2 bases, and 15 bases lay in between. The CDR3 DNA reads TGTGCCAGCAGTCCGCCGTCCTGGTCTCAAGAGACCCAGTACTTC. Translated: CASSPPSWSQETQYF. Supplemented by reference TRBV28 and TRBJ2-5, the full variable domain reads DVKVTQSSRYLVKRTGEKVFLECVQDMDHENMFWYRQDPGLGLRLIYFSYDVKMKEKGDIPEGYSVSREKKERFSLILESASTNQTSMYLCASSPPSWSQETQYFGPGTRLLVL.

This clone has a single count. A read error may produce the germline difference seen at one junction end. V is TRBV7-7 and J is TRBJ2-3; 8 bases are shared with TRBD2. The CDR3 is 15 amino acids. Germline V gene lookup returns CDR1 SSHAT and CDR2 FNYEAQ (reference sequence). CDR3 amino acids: CASSETSAATDTQYF. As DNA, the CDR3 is TGTGCTAGCAGCGAGACTAGCGCCGCCACAGATACGCAGTATTTT.

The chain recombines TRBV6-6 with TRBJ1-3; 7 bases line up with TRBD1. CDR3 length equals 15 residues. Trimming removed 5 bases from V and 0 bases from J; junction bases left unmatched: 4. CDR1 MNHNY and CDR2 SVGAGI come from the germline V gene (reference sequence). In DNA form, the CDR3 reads TGTGCCAGCAGTCGACAGGGCTTCTCTGGAAACACCATATATTTT. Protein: CASSRQGFSGNTIYF.

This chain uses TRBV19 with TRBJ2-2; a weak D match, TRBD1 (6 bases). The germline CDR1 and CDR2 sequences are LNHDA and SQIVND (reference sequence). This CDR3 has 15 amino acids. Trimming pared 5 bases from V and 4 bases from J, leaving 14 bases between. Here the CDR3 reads CASSFGQLGTGELFF. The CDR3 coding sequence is TGTGCCAGTAGTTTCGGACAGCTCGGCACCGGGGAGCTGTTTTTT.

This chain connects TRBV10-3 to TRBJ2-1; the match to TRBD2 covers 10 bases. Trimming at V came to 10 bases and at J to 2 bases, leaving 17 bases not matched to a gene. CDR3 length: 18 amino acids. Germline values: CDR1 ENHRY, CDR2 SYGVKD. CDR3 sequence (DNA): TGTGCCACCGCCGGGACACCAGCGGGAGGGTCTACCTACAATGAGCAGTTCTTC. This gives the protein CATAGTPAGGSTYNEQFF.

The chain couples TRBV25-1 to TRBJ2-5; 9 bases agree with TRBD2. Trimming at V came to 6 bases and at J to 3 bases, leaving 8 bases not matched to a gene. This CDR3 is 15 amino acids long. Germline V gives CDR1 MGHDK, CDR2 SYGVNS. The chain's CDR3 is CASSHAGGGKETQYF. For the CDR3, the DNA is TGTGCCAGCAGCCACGCGGGAGGGGGAAAAGAGACCCAGTACTTC.

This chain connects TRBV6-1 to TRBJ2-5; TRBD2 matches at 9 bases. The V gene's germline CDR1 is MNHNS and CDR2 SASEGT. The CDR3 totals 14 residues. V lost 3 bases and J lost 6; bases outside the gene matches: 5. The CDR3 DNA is TGTGCCAGCAGTGATGCTAGCGGGGTCCAGACCCAGTACTTC. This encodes CASSDASGVQTQYF.

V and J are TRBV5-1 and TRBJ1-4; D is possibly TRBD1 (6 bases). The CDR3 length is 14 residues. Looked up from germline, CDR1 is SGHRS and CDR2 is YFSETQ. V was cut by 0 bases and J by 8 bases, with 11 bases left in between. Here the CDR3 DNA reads TGCGCCAGCAGCTTGGGGACAGTAGAGGAAAAACTGTTTTTT. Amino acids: CASSLGTVEEKLFF.

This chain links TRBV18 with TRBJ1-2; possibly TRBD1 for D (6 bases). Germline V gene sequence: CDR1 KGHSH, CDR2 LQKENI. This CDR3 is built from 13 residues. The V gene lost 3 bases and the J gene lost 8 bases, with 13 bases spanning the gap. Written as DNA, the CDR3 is TGTGCCAGCTCACCGGACAGCCGCGAGGGCTACACCTTC. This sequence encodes CASSPDSREGYTF.

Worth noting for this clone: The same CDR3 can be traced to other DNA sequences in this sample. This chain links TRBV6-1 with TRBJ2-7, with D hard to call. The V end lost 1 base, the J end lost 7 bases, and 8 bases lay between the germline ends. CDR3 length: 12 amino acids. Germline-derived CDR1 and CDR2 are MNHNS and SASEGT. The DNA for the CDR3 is TGTGCCAGCAGTGAAGAGGTCGTAGAGCAGTACTTC. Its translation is CASSEEVVEQYF.

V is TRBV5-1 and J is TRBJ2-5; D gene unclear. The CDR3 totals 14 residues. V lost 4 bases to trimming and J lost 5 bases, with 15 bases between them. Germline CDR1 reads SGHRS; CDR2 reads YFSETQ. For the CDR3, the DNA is TGCGCCAGCAGCCCGATATGGGCCACGGAGACCCAGTACTTC. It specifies CASSPIWATETQYF.